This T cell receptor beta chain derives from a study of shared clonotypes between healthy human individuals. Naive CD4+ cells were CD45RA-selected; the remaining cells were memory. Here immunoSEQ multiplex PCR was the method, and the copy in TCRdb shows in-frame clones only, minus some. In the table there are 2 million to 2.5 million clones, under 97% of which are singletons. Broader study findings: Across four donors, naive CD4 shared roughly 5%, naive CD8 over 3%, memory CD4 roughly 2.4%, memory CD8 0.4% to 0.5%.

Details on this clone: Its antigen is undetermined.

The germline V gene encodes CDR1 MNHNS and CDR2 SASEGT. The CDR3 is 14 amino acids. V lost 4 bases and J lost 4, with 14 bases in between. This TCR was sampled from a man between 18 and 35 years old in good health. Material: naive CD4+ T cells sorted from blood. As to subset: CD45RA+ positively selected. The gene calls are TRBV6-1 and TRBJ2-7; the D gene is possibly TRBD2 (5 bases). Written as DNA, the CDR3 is TGTGCCAGCAGTGCGTTTCCGGGGAAATACGAGCAGTACTTC. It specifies CASSAFPGKYEQYF.